This T cell receptor (beta chain) emerged from a study of control samples from healthy donors and cancer patients. TCRdb's table, derived via immunoSEQ multiplex PCR, lists solely in-frame clones and lacks some. Among 60,000 to 75,000 clones listed, approximately 85% were seen once. Germline CDR1 and CDR2: SGHRS and YFSETQ. The CDR3 totals 15 residues. The ends were cut back, 0 bases at V and 0 bases at J, with 7 bases in the middle. The sequenced material came from blood. The chain recombines TRBV5-1 with TRBJ1-3; D remains ambiguous. This clonotype originated in a middle-aged man in good health. The CDR3 nucleotides are TGCGCCAGCAGCTTGGCCAGGAACTCTGGAAACACCATATATTTT. As protein: CASSLARNSGNTIYF.